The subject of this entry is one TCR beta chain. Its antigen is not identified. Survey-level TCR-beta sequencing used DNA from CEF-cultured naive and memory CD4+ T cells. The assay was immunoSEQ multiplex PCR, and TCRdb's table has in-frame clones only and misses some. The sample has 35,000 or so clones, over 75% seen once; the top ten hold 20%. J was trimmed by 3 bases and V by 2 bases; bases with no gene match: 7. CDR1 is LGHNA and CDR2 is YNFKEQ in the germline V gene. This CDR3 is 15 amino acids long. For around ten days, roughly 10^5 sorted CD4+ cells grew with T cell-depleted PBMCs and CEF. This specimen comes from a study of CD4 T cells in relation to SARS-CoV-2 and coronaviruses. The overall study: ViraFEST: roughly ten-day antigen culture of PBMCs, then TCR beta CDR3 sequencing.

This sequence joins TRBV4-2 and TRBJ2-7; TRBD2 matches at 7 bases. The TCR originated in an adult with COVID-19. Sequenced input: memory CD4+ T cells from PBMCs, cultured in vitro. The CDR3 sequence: CASSQSGGSHYEQYF. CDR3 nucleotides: TGTGCCAGCAGCCAATCAGGCGGGAGTCACTACGAGCAGTACTTC.